One and the same sample provided the 11 T cell receptor beta chains below, sequenced in a study of cytomegalovirus exposure and HLA in healthy donors. Vbeta (60) and Jbeta (13) primers were used in the PCR. TCRdb's copy holds only in-frame clones and misses some; the assay was immunoSEQ multiplex PCR. The table lists some 180,000 clones, roughly four fifths of them singletons. Sequencing was carried out using PBMCs. The receptors shown here come from a male donor in good health and CMV-seronegative.

This sequence joins TRBV15 and TRBJ2-3, with 7 bases matching TRBD2. Trimming cost V 0 bases and J 0 bases; bases outside gene matches: 3. CDR1 and CDR2 from the germline V gene are LNHNV and YYDKDF (reference sequence). The CDR3 is 16 amino acids. CDR3 loop: CATSREGGLSTDTQYF. The DNA for the CDR3 is TGTGCCACCAGCAGAGAGGGAGGGTTAAGCACAGATACGCAGTATTTT.

The chain has TRBV28 and TRBJ2-7, with 7 bases fitting TRBD1. The V segment lost 7 bases and the J segment 2 bases; nucleotides outside the gene matches: 11. CDR1 and CDR2 (germline): MDHEN, SYDVKM. The CDR3 contains 15 residues. CDR3 bases: TGTGCCAGCACCCTAGGGGGCTTAGGAACCTACGAGCAGTACTTC. It yields the protein CASTLGGLGTYEQYF.

The gene calls are TRBV6-6 and TRBJ1-2; D ambiguous. V was clipped by 6 bases and J by 2 bases, with 16 bases between them. The V gene's germline CDR1 is MNHNY and CDR2 SVGAGI (reference sequence). The CDR3 sequence is 15 residues long. This CDR3 reads CASRLPQEENYGYTF. CDR3 DNA: TGTGCCAGCAGACTGCCCCAGGAGGAGAACTATGGCTACACCTTC.

The gene calls are TRBV6-6 and TRBJ1-1, with 9 bases identical to TRBD1. The CDR3 runs to 15 residues. V lost 4 bases, J lost 5 bases, and 8 bases stayed unmatched. From germline, CDR1 is MNHNY and CDR2 SVGAGI (reference sequence). CDR3 protein: CASSSGTGYGTEAFF. The CDR3 bases are TGTGCCAGCAGTTCCGGGACAGGGTACGGTACTGAAGCTTTCTTT.

V is TRBV29-1 and J is TRBJ2-7; 9 bases match TRBD1. This CDR3 is 15 amino acids long. V lost 4 bases to trimming and J lost 0 bases; unmatched junction nucleotides: 7. Looked up from germline, CDR1 is SQVTM and CDR2 is ANQGSEA. CDR3 DNA: TGCAGCGTTGGGGGACAGGGATTGTACTCCTACGAGCAGTACTTC. As protein: CSVGGQGLYSYEQYF.

The CDR3 DNA reads TGTGCCAGCAGCTTAAAGGTCAGGAGGGAGGTAGAGACCCAGTACTTC. The encoded protein is CASSLKVRREVETQYF. This chain uses TRBV7-2 with TRBJ2-5, with D perhaps TRBD2 (6 bases). This CDR3 spans 16 amino acids. The V end lost 2 bases, the J end lost 4 bases, and 17 bases lay between the germline ends. Germline CDR1 and CDR2: SGHTA and FQGNSA.

The chain has TRBV7-3 and TRBJ2-1, with a weak D call TRBD2 (6 bases). V lost 3 bases and J 8 bases, leaving 17 bases between the germline ends. CDR1 is SGHTA and CDR2 is FQGTGA in the germline V gene. The CDR3 runs to 15 residues. The CDR3 nucleotides are TGTGCCAGCAGCTTTTTGGCGGGGAGTCGCTATGAGCAGTTCTTC. It yields the protein CASSFLAGSRYEQFF.

This clone occurred a few times. The genes are TRBV28 and TRBJ1-1; a possible D gene is TRBD1 (5 bases). The CDR3 runs to 16 residues. Germline-derived CDR1 and CDR2 are MDHEN and SYDVKM. Trimming cost V 3 bases and J 3 bases, with 17 bases left between them. CDR3 DNA: TGTGCCAGCAGTTTCGGGCAGGGCTTTAGTTACACTGAAGCTTTCTTT. Encoded protein: CASSFGQGFSYTEAFF.

The chain is built from TRBV4-1 and TRBJ2-1; D is unresolved. There are 18 residues in the CDR3. Deletions cut 1 base from V and 0 bases from J, with 16 bases between. Per the germline V gene, CDR1 is MGHRA and CDR2 is YSYEKL. CDR3 loop: CASSQGLVPRGSYNEQFF. The CDR3 nucleotides are TGCGCCAGCAGCCAAGGGTTAGTTCCGAGAGGCTCCTACAATGAGCAGTTCTTC.

This clone was seen only a few times. CDR3 sequence reads: CASSHRDRGSNQPQHF. The CDR3 bases are TGTGCCAGCAGTCACAGGGACAGGGGAAGCAATCAGCCCCAGCATTTT. V and J are TRBV28 and TRBJ1-5; 10 bases map to TRBD1. The junction had 5 bases not matched to a gene; V was cut back by 5 bases and J by 1 base. The CDR3 runs 16 residues. Germline CDR1 MDHEN, CDR2 SYDVKM.

The chain combines TRBV18 with TRBJ2-5; D ambiguous. Germline V lookup: CDR1 KGHSH, CDR2 LQKENI. The V and J ends lost 2 bases and 4 bases respectively, with 8 bases between them. CDR3 length: 13 residues. For the CDR3, the DNA is TGTGCCAGCTCACCATCTATCGCAGAGACCCAGTACTTC. It yields the protein CASSPSIAETQYF. Variable domain in full (rest from reference TRBV18 and TRBJ2-5): NAGVMQNPRHLVRRRGQEARLRCSPMKGHSHVYWYRQLPEEGLKFMVYLQKENIIDESGMPKERFSAEFPKEGPSILRIQQVVRGDSAAYFCASSPSIAETQYFGPGTRLLVL.